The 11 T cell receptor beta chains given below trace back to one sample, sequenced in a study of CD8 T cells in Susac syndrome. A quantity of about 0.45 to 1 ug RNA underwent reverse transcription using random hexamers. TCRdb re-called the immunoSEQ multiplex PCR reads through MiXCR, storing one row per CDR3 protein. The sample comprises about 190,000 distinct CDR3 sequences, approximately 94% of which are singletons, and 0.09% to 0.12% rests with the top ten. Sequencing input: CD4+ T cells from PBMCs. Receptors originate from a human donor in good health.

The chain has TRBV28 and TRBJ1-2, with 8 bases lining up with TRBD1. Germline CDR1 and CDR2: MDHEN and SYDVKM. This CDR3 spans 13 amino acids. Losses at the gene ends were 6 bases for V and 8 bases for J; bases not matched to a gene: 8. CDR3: CASSRRTGNGYTF. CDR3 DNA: TGTGCCAGCAGCCGAAGGACAGGGAACGGCTACACCTTC.

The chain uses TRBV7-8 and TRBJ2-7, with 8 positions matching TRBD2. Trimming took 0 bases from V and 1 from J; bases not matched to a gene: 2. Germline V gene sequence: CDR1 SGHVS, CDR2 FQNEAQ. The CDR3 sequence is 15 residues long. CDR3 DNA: TGTGCCAGCAGCTTAGCGAGCGGGGGTTCCTACGAGCAGTACGTC. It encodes CASSLASGGSYEQYV.

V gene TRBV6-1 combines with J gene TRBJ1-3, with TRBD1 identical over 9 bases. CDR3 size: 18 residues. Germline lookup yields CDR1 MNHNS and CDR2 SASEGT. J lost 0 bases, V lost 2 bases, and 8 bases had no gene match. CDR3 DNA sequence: TGTGCCAGCAGTGAACCCGGGACAGGGAAACCCTCTGGAAACACCATATATTTT. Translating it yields CASSEPGTGKPSGNTIYF.

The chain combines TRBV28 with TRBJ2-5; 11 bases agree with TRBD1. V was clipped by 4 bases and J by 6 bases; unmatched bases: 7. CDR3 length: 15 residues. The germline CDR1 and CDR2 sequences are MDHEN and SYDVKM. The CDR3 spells CASSYSGTGGKTQYF. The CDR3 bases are TGTGCCAGCAGTTACTCCGGGACAGGGGGGAAGACCCAGTACTTC.

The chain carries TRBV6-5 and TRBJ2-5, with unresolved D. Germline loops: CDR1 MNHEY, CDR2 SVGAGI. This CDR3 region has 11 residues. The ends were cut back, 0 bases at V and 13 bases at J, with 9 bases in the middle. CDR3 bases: TGTGCCAGCAGTTACTCGGCTAAAACGTACTTC. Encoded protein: CASSYSAKTYF.

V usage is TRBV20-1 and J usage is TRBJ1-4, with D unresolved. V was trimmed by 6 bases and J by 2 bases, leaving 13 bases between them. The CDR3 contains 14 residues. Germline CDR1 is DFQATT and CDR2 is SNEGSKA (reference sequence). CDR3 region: CSAQRTRTNEKLFF. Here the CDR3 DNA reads TGCAGTGCCCAAAGGACTCGGACTAATGAAAAACTGTTTTTT.

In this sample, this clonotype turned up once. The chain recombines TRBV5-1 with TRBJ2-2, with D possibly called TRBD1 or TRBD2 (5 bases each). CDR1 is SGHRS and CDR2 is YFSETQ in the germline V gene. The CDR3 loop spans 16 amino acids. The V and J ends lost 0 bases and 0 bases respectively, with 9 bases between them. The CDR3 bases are TGCGCCAGCAGCTTGGGGGACCCCTCGAACACCGGGGAGCTGTTTTTT. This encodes CASSLGDPSNTGELFF.

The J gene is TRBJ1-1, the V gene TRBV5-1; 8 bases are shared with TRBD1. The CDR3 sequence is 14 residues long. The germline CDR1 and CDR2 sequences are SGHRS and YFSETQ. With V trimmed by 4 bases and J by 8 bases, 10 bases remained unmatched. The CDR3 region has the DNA TGCGCCAGCAGCGCGACAGGGGTTATCGAGGAAGCTTTCTTT. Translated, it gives CASSATGVIEEAFF.

CDR3 coding DNA: TGTGCCAGCAGCCTCGGGGGTCCAGATACGCAGTATTTT. This gives the protein CASSLGGPDTQYF. This chain joins TRBV6-1 and TRBJ2-3, with a tentative D call TRBD2 (6 bases). The CDR3 contains 13 residues. Per germline, CDR1 MNHNS and CDR2 SASEGT. V shed 6 bases and J shed 4 bases, with 11 bases lying between them.

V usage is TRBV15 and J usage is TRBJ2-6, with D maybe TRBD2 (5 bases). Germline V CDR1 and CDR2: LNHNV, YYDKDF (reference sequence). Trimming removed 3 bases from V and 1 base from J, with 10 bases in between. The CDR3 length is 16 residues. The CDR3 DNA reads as TGTGCCACCAGCAGGTTCGGGGTATCTGGGGCCAACGTCCTGACTTTC. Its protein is CATSRFGVSGANVLTF.

The CDR3: CASRYGNTEAFF. The CDR3 DNA reads TGTGCCAGCAGGTATGGGAACACTGAAGCTTTCTTT. The gene calls are TRBV12-3 or TRBV12-4 and TRBJ1-1; D is unresolved. The V gene lost 6 bases and the J gene lost 1 base, with 6 bases spanning the gap. The CDR3 consists of 12 residues.